The entry below gives a single T cell receptor (beta chain) sequence along with its context. This clonotype came up a few times. What antigen it recognizes has not been identified. Nothing much larger sits one base from this clone, and base qualities are not available. Libraries were built with 5' RACE. Sequencing used an Illumina HiSeq 2000. Template switching added a universal primer binding site, and the final cDNA carried a unique molecular identifier that allowed TCR cDNA molecules to be counted accurately. Specific primers in the conserved constant-segment region were used to synthesize first-strand cDNA for TCR alpha and beta chains. To control for contamination, every cDNA library was double barcoded, receiving both a SMART-Mk sample barcode and Illumina barcodes. TruSeq adapter sequences along with Illumina sample barcodes were introduced in two successive PCR steps. The Illumina HiSeq platform was used with custom primers to sequence TCR alpha and beta cDNA libraries. In the source study's methods: Raw reads were processed with MiGEC to extract unique molecular identifiers, and MiXCR was used to determine CDR3 positions. Recombination models were inferred per individual with the repgenHMM and IGoR tools using an EM algorithm. Shared clonotype analysis was performed with the tcR package in R, normalizing sharing by the product of cloneset sizes. Out-of-frame nonproductive sequences were analyzed to study raw recombination free of thymic and clonal selection effects. TCRdb reran the public reads through fastp at Q25 and MiXCR, keeping productive beta chains. Each record represents a unique CDR3 protein, reported with the most common genes and DNA among its rows. These V and J calls rely on TCRdb rather than the paper's analysis. The sample table holds 200,000 to 250,000 distinct CDR3 sequences, of which about 13% were seen once. The ten largest clones capture about 3.9% of the sample.

The CDR3, from cysteine to phenylalanine, totals 13 residues. Here the CDR3 DNA is all that survives: 39 bases in frame from base 1. Trimming at the junction amounts to 6 bases on V and 0 bases on J, and the germline ends lie 9 bases apart. Via the germline V gene, CDR1 is MNHEY and CDR2 SVGEGT. The data originate from a study of identical twins listed by TCRdb under 2016. Looking at the study overall: TCR alpha and beta repertoires from monozygotic twins, unrelated adults of various ages and cord blood were deep-sequenced to test whether fetal clonotypes persist. To rule out contamination, the twin experiments were replicated at different times with different library preparation protocols.

Points the paper makes about the study in general: In monozygotic twins, recombination models systematically underestimated out-of-frame TCR alpha sharing, but the models matched the sharing seen between unrelated individuals. Because the same donors could not be followed over many years, the conclusions depended on cross-sectional statistical analysis. A weaker excess of twin sharing was found in beta out-of-frame sequences because the signal-to-noise ratio was lowered by fewer shared sequences. Fewer insertions were carried by abundant cord blood beta clonotypes, a similar but weaker trend appeared in young adult naive repertoires, and no such trend appeared in memory repertoires. Zero-insertion analyses could be partly confounded by invariant T cells such as MAIT and iNKT, though diverse VJ usage argued against such confounding for most clonotypes. Compared with coincidental sharing between unrelated individuals, out-of-frame TCR alpha sequences shared between twins had an excess of sequences with low generation probability.

Every donor in the study was a healthy Caucasian. Three pairs of female monozygotic twins, all aged roughly 18 to 29 years, were included in the twin cohort. Using Miltenyi CD45RO+ enrichment and human naive T-cell isolation kits, memory (CD45RO+) and naive T cells were isolated from PBMC. This sample also belongs to another study, concerning yellow fever vaccine responses in identical twins. The second paper states: According to the authors, the vaccine-induced T cell response in identical twins seemed to be partly convergent and partly specific to each individual. Focusing on identical twins, the study followed the T cell clones that responded to the vaccine, and did so with precision.

This sequence originates from a woman aged 18-30 years in good health. The rearranged segments are TRBV6-2 or TRBV6-3 and TRBJ2-7, with the D gene not confidently named. Sequenced sample: memory (CD45RO+) T cells sorted from blood. The cell subset or site tag for this specimen amounts to: CD45RO+ enriched T cells. The sequenced DNA is TGTGCCAGCAGGAAAACAGTCTCCTACGAGCAGTACTTC. The translation is CASRKTVSYEQYF.